The 16 T cell receptor beta chains given below trace back to one sample, sequenced in a study of regulatory T cells in long-lasting Graves disease. This sample's time point: newly diagnosed GD, antithyroid drugs for less than 3 months. Researchers made the TCR library from RNA that was extracted from PBMCs. Assembly of TCR beta libraries relied on iRepertoire HTBI primers together with Arm-PCR of CDR3 regions. Using its own MiXCR run on the multiplex PCR reads, TCRdb lists one record per CDR3 protein. Of approximately 490,000 distinct CDR3 sequences in the sample, about a sixth were seen once. Separately, the same data were catalogued under a study of T cells in Graves' hyperthyroidism and ophthalmopathy.

This specimen was peripheral blood mononuclear cells (PBMCs), taken at new diagnosis, from a patient treated with antithyroid drugs. Receptors originate from a man in his forties or fifties with Graves disease.

This clonotype was seen many times. This chain's CDR3 is CASSLVRQGLRADTQYF. For the CDR3, the DNA is TGTGCCAGCAGCTTAGTTCGGCAGGGGCTGAGAGCAGATACGCAGTATTTT. The J gene is TRBJ2-3, the V gene TRBV7-6; maybe TRBD1 (6 bases). This CDR3 has 17 residues. Trimming removed 1 base from V and 4 bases from J, with 18 bases in between. Germline V gene sequence: CDR1 SGHVS, CDR2 FNYEAQ. The variable domain in full, with the rest retrieved from reference TRBV7-6 and TRBJ2-3, is GAGVSQSPRYKVTKRGQDVALRCDPISGHVSLYWYRQALGQGPEFLTYFNYEAQQDKSGLPNDRFSAERPEGSISTLTIQRTEQRDSAMYRCASSLVRQGLRADTQYFGPGTRLTVL.

This clonotype showed up just a few times. An end of the junction differs from the germline gene, which may be a read error. The chain uses TRBV13 and TRBJ1-4; D is perhaps TRBD1 (6 bases). The germline gives CDR1 PRHDT, CDR2 FYEKMQ (reference sequence). This CDR3 contains 16 residues. In nucleotides, the CDR3 is TGTGCCAGCAGCTTACTATTCGGGACAACGAATGAAAAACTGTTTTTT. Amino acid sequence: CASSLLFGTTNEKLFF.

This clonotype was seen a few times. The V gene is TRBV27, the J gene TRBJ2-1; 9 bases agree with TRBD2. Germline V gene sequence: CDR1 MNHEY, CDR2 SMNVEV (reference sequence). This CDR3 has 15 amino acids. J was trimmed by 9 bases and V by 8 bases; bases with no gene match: 14. The chain's CDR3 is CASQSRAGGPPEQFF. CDR3 nucleotides: TGTGCCAGCCAATCAAGGGCGGGAGGGCCCCCTGAGCAGTTCTTC.

Only a few counts were recorded for this clonotype. The genes are TRBV7-3 and TRBJ2-1, with D unresolved. The V gene's germline CDR1 is SGHTA and CDR2 FQGTGA. The CDR3 consists of 15 residues. V was trimmed by 2 bases and J by 7 bases, leaving 15 bases between them. The CDR3 DNA sequence: TGTGCCAGCAGCTTAGGGGTTAGCCCGAAGAATGAGCAGTTCTTC. This gives the protein CASSLGVSPKNEQFF.

This clonotype was observed a few times. The chain employs TRBV25-1 and TRBJ2-3; D perhaps matches TRBD2 (6 bases). Germline values: CDR1 MGHDK, CDR2 SYGVNS. The CDR3 loop spans 15 amino acids. Trimming shortened V by 3 bases and J by 10 bases, and 20 bases separated the two germline ends. CDR3 in DNA: TGTGCCAGCAGTGACCCGGGGACTTTGGGGTCTGCGCAGTATTTT. This gives the protein CASSDPGTLGSAQYF.

In the case of this clonotype: Being one base from a much bigger clone, this may be a read error. V is TRBV28 and J is TRBJ2-3; 8 nucleotides agree with TRBD2. After removal of 8 bases from V and 4 bases from J, the junction contained 8 bases not matched to a gene. The CDR3 is made up of 14 amino acids. Germline values: CDR1 MDHEN, CDR2 SYDVKM. The CDR3 protein is CASRSGSLADTQYF. Written as DNA, the CDR3 is TGTGCCAGCCGAAGCGGGAGCTTGGCAGATACGCAGTATTTT.

The chain carries TRBV19 and TRBJ2-3, with D possibly being TRBD1 or TRBD2 (5 bases each). The CDR3 has 14 residues. Germline values: CDR1 LNHDA, CDR2 SQIVND (reference sequence). The V end was cut by 7 bases, the J end by 4 bases, with 15 bases between. The CDR3 protein is CASMARTGPDTQYF. CDR3 coding DNA: TGTGCCAGTATGGCCAGGACGGGACCAGATACGCAGTATTTT.

This chain joins TRBV7-9 and TRBJ1-1, with TRBD1 as a possible D gene (5 bases). Trimming pared 3 bases from V and 3 bases from J, leaving 17 bases between. This CDR3 comprises 16 residues. Germline CDR1 reads SEHNR; CDR2 reads FQNEAQ (reference sequence). The CDR3 protein is CASSFLTGGVHTEAFF. CDR3 bases: TGTGCCAGCAGCTTTCTTACGGGGGGGGTTCACACTGAAGCTTTCTTT.

Many counts were recorded for this clonotype. The V and J genes are TRBV28 and TRBJ2-1, with 12 nucleotides matching TRBD1. Germline CDR1 is MDHEN and CDR2 is SYDVKM. The CDR3 totals 16 residues. V trimming: 5 bases; J trimming: 2 bases; junction bases outside the gene matches: 4. The CDR3 spells CASSPGTGGAYNEQFF. CDR3 DNA sequence: TGTGCCAGCAGTCCAGGGACAGGGGGCGCCTACAATGAGCAGTTCTTC.

The chain couples TRBV9 to TRBJ1-4, with a tentative D call TRBD1 (6 bases). Germline V gene lookup returns CDR1 SGDLS and CDR2 YYNGEE. The V end lost 0 bases, the J end lost 2 bases, and 8 bases lay between the germline ends. There are 15 residues in the CDR3. CDR3 in DNA: TGTGCCAGCAGCGTAGAGGGGGTTACTAATGAAAAACTGTTTTTT. It encodes CASSVEGVTNEKLFF.

Many counts were recorded for this clonotype. This sequence joins TRBV30 and TRBJ2-5; TRBD1 is a possible D gene (5 bases). Germline-derived CDR1 and CDR2 are GTSNPN and SVGIG (reference sequence). The CDR3 covers 11 residues. V lost 2 bases and J 7 bases, leaving 8 bases between the germline ends. CDR3 nucleotide sequence: TGTGCCTGGAGTCAGGGTGGGACCCAGTACTTC. Its protein product is CAWSQGGTQYF.

This clonotype was counted between two and nine times. The CDR3 DNA is TGCAGTGCTAGAGATATAGCGGGAGCCTACGAGCAGTACTTC. Its translation is CSARDIAGAYEQYF. The chain uses TRBV20-1 and TRBJ2-7; 9 nucleotides align to TRBD2. The germline gives CDR1 DFQATT, CDR2 SNEGSKA (reference sequence). J was trimmed by 2 bases and V by 0 bases; bases with no gene match: 2. This CDR3 is built from 14 residues.

This clonotype was seen ten or more times. The genes are TRBV7-9 and TRBJ2-5; 12 bases line up with TRBD1. Germline CDR1 SEHNR, CDR2 FQNEAQ (reference sequence). V dropped 5 bases and J dropped 1; count of bases not matched to a gene: 5. The CDR3 has 16 amino acids. In nucleotides, the CDR3 is TGTGCCAGCAGCGGACCGGGACAGGGGGCCCAAGAGACCCAGTACTTC. This translates into CASSGPGQGAQETQYF. The variable domain in full, with the rest retrieved from reference TRBV7-9 and TRBJ2-5, is DTGVSQNPRHKITKRGQNVTFRCDPISEHNRLYWYRQTLGQGPEFLTYFQNEAQLEKSRLLSDRFSAERPKGSFSTLEIQRTEQGDSAMYLCASSGPGQGAQETQYFGPGTRLLVL.

V usage is TRBV6-1 and J usage is TRBJ2-7, with a tentative D call TRBD1 (5 bases). Germline loops: CDR1 MNHNS, CDR2 SASEGT. This CDR3 contains 14 residues. Trimming shortened V by 7 bases and J by 0 bases, and 13 bases separated the two germline ends. CDR3 amino acids: CASKVRGASYEQYF. In DNA, the CDR3 is TGTGCCAGCAAGGTGCGTGGGGCCTCCTACGAGCAGTACTTC.

This clonotype was observed a few times. The J gene is TRBJ1-4, the V gene TRBV7-9, with TRBD1 as a possible D gene (5 bases). Trimming took 5 bases from V and 7 from J, leaving 11 bases between them. The CDR3 has 13 amino acids. CDR1 is SEHNR, CDR2 FQNEAQ, per germline (reference sequence). The DNA of the CDR3 is TGTGCCAGCAGCCCGACTGACAGTGAAAAACTGTTTTTT. This gives the protein CASSPTDSEKLFF.

CDR3 protein: CASSQDRGFRLAGGEETQYF. The CDR3 bases are TGCGCCAGCAGCCAGGACAGGGGTTTTAGATTAGCGGGAGGAGAAGAGACCCAGTACTTC. J is TRBJ2-5 and V is TRBV4-3, with a weak D call TRBD2 (10 bases). CDR3 length equals 20 residues. V was cut by 3 bases and J by 3 bases, with 29 bases left in between. CDR1 and CDR2 from the germline V gene are LGHNA and YSLEER.